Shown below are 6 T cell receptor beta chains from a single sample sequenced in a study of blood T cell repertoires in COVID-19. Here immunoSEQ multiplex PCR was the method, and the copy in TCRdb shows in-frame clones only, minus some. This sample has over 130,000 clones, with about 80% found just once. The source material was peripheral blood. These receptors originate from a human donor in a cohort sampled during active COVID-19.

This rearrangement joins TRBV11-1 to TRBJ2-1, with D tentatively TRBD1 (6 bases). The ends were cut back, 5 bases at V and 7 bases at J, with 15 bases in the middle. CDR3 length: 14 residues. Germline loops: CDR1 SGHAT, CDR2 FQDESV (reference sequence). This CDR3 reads CASSLTRDRNEQFF. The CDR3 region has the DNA TGTGCCAGCAGCCTAACAAGAGACAGGAATGAGCAGTTCTTC.

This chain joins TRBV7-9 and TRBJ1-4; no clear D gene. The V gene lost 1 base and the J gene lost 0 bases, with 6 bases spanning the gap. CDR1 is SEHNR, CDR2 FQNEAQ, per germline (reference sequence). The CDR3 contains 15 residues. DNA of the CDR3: TGTGCCAGCAGCTTAGGTGTAGCAACTAATGAAAAACTGTTTTTT. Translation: CASSLGVATNEKLFF.

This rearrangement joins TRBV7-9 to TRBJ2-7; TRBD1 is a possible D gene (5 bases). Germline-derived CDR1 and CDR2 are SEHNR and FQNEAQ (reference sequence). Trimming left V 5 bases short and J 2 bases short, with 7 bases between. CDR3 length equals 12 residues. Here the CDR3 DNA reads TGTGCCAGCAGCCAGGACACCTACGAGCAGTACTTC. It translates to CASSQDTYEQYF.

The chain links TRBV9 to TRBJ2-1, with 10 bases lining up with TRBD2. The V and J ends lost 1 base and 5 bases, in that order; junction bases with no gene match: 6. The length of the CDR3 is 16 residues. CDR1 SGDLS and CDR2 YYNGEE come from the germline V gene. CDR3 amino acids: CASSVLLAGAHNEQFF. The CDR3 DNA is TGTGCCAGCAGCGTATTGCTAGCGGGGGCCCACAATGAGCAGTTCTTC.

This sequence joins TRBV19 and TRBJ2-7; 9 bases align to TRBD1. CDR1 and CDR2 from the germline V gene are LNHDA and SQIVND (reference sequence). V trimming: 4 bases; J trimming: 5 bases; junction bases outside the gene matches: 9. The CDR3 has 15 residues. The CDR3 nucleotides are TGTGCCAGTAGTACGACGGGACAGGGCATCGACGAGCAGTACTTC. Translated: CASSTTGQGIDEQYF. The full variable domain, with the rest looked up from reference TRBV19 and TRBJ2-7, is DGGITQSPKYLFRKEGQNVTLSCEQNLNHDAMYWYRQDPGQGLRLIYYSQIVNDFQKGDIAEGYSVSREKKESFPLTVTSAQKNPTAFYLCASSTTGQGIDEQYFGPGTRLTVT.

The CDR3 coding sequence is TGTGCCAGCAGTGAGACTAGCGGGGGCTACAATGAGCAGTTCTTC. Translated: CASSETSGGYNEQFF. The chain links TRBV2 to TRBJ2-1; TRBD2 matches at 12 bases. In germline, CDR1 is SNHLY, CDR2 FYNNEI. The ends lost 3 bases at V and 3 bases at J; junction bases unmatched: 0. The CDR3 totals 15 residues.